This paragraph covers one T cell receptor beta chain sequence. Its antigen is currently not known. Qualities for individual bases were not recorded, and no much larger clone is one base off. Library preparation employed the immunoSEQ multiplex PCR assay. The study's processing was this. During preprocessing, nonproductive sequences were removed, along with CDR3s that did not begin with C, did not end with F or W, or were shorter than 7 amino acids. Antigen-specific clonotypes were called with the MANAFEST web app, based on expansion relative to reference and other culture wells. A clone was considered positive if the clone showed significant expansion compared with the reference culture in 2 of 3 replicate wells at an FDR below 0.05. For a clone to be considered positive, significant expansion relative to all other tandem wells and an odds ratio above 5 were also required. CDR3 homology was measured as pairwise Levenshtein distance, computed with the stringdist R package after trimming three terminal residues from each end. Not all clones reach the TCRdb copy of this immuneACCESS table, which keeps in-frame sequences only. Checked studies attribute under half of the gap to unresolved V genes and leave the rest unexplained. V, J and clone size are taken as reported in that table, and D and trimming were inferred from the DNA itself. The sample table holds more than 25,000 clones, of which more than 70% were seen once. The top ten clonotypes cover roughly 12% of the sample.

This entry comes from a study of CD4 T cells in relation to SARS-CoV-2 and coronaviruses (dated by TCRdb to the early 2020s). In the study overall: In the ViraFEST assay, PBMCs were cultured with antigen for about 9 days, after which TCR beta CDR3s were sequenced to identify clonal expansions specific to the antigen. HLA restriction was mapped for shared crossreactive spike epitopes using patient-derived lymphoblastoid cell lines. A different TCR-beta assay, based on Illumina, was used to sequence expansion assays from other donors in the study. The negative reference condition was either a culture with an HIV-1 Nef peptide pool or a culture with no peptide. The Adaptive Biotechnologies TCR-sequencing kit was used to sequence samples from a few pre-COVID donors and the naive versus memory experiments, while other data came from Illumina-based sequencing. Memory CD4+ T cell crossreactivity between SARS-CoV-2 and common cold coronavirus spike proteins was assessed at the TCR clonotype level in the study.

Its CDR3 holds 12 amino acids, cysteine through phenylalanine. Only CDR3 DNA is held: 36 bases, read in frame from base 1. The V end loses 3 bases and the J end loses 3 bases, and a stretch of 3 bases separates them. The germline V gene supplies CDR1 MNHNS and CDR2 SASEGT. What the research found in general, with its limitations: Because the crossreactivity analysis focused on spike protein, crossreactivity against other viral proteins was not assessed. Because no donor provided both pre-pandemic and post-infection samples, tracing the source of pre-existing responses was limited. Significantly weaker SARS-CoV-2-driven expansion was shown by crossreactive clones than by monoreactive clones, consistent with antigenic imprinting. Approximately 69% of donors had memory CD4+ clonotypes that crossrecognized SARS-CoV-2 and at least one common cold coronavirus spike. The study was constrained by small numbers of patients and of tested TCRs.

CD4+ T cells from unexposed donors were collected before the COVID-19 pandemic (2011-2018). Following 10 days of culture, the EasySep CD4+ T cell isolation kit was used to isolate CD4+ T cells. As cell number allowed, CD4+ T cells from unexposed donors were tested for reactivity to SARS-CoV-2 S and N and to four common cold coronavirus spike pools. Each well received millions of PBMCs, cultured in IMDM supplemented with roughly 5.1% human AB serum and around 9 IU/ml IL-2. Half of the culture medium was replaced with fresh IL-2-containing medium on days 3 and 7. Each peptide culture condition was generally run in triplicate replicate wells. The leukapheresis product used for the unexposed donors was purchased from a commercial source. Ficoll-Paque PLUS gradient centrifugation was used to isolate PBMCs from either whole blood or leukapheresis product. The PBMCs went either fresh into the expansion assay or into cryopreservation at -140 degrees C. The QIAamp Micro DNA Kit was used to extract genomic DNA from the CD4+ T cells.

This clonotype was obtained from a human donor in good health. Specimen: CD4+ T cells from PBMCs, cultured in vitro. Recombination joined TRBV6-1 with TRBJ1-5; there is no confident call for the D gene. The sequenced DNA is TGTGCCAGCAGTGATCCCAATCAGCCCCAGCATTTT. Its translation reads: CASSDPNQPQHF.